The T cell receptor (beta chain) under discussion was sequenced for a study of blood T cells in healthy people across ages. Whole-study results and caveats: A roughly linear fall in TCR beta diversity per million T cells was seen with increasing age.

Sample-barcoded 5' priming and a J-beta primer mix drove a second PCR of 7 to 11 cycles. TCRdb re-analysed the 5' RACE reads in MiXCR, keeping a single row per CDR3 protein. The sample carries some 920,000 distinct CDR3 sequences, roughly 50% recorded once. The CDR3 contains 15 residues. V dropped 3 bases and J dropped 3 bases, with 14 bases sitting between them. Turning to this clonotype: The antigen remains unidentified.

This chain joins TRBV12-3 or TRBV12-4 and TRBJ1-2, with D possibly being TRBD1 (5 bases). Material for sequencing was blood. The clonotype originates from a woman aged 55 to 70 in good health. CDR3 in DNA: TGTGCCAGCAGTTTCAGGGAAGGTTTAGACTATGGCTACACCTTC. It is translated as CASSFREGLDYGYTF.